The T cell receptor (beta chain) under discussion was sequenced for a study of blood T cells in healthy people across ages. Study results and caveats: A roughly linear age-dependent decrease characterized TCR beta diversity per million T cells.

A few counts support this clonotype. Its antigen is undetermined. A J-beta primer mix and a sample-barcoded 5' primer were used in a second PCR of roughly 6 to 11 cycles. TCRdb fed the 5' RACE reads into MiXCR, producing one record per CDR3 protein. This table holds about 570,000 distinct CDR3 sequences, about 25% found once. Every donor contributed roughly 10 milliliters of peripheral blood by blood draw. V was shortened by 5 bases and J by 4 bases, with 12 bases between the two germline ends. Germline-derived CDR1 and CDR2 are SGHTA and FQGNSA. This CDR3 is 14 amino acids long. The sequenced material came from blood. The receptor's source is a woman aged 70-85 years in good health. The rearrangement joins TRBV7-2 to TRBJ1-3, with a possible D match to TRBD1 (5 bases). The CDR3 DNA reads TGTGCCAGCAGCCTCGCCAGGGCCGGAAACACCATATATTTT. Residues: CASSLARAGNTIYF.